These T cell receptor beta chains were read from a single sample in a study of blood T cell repertoires in COVID-19. Clones were read by immunoSEQ multiplex PCR, and TCRdb kept only the in-frame ones, dropping some. The data show about 190,000 clones, more than 60% seen once. The sample was peripheral blood. Source of these receptors: a woman aged 45-65 years with acute or convalescent COVID-19. Each CDR3 is given with its conserved first and last residue. D genes are given only for firm matches. Rows may omit the clone size; those that give it use once, few, many or a size class.

J gene,clone size,V gene,D gene,CDR3 DNA,CDR3 protein
TRBJ1-5,-,TRBV11-2,-,TGTGCCAGCACCCTCGGTAGCAATCAGCCCCAGCATTTT,CASTLGSNQPQHF
TRBJ1-2,-,TRBV6-5,TRBD1,TGTGCCAGCAGGCAGGGGGTAGGAGGCTACACCTTC,CASRQGVGGYTF
TRBJ2-7,-,TRBV7-6,TRBD1,TGTGCCAGCAGTTATCAGGGGGCCTACGAGCAGTACTTC,CASSYQGAYEQYF
TRBJ1-1,-,TRBV19,-,TGTGCCAGTAGTCCCTTGACAGGAACTCTTGAAGCTTTCTTT,CASSPLTGTLEAFF
TRBJ1-5,-,TRBV19,-,TGTGCCAGTAGTATCTTCCTAAATCAGCCCCAGCATTTT,CASSIFLNQPQHF
TRBJ1-6,-,TRBV5-1,-,TGCGCCAGCAGCCCCCTCGGGAATAATTCACCCCTCCACTTT,CASSPLGNNSPLHF
TRBJ1-2,-,TRBV27,-,TGTGCCAGCAGTTTGGGCACCCACTATGGCTACACCTTC,CASSLGTHYGYTF
TRBJ2-5,-,TRBV7-2,-,TGTGCCAGCAGCTTTCGGACAGCACAGGAGACCCAGTACTTC,CASSFRTAQETQYF
TRBJ1-1,-,TRBV12-5,-,TGTGCTAGTGGCATACAGGAGAACACTGAAGCTTTCTTT,CASGIQENTEAFF
TRBJ2-3,-,TRBV6-2/TRBV6-3,-,TGTGCCAGCAGTTCAACGAGGGCGGCGGATACGCAGTATTTT,CASSSTRAADTQYF
TRBJ2-5,-,TRBV18,-,TGTGCCAGCTCACCACCGCGTGGTAACCAAGAGACCCAGTACTTC,CASSPPRGNQETQYF
TRBJ1-5,-,TRBV6-6,-,TGTGCCAGCAGTTTAAGGGGAAATCAGCCCCAGCATTTT,CASSLRGNQPQHF
TRBJ2-3,-,TRBV28,TRBD1,TGTGCCAGCAGTTCCCCCCGGGGACAGGGAAGCCGAGATACGCAGTATTTT,CASSSPRGQGSRDTQYF
TRBJ2-3,-,TRBV5-1,-,TGCGCCAGCAGCTTGGCCCCGCGGGGCACAGATACGCAGTATTTT,CASSLAPRGTDTQYF
TRBJ1-1,-,TRBV5-1,-,TGCGCCAGCAGCTTGGCCTCGACAGCCCCGAACACTGAAGCTTTCTTT,CASSLASTAPNTEAFF
TRBJ2-1,once,TRBV15,-,TGTGCCACGTCCCCAAGAGTGGCAGGTGAGCAGTTCTTC,CATSPRVAGEQFF
TRBJ2-3,-,TRBV9,TRBD1,TGTGCCAGCAGCGTAGAGGGGGCGAGCACAGATACGCAGTATTTT,CASSVEGASTDTQYF
TRBJ2-2,-,TRBV6-5,-,TGTGCCAGCAGCCGCGCCGGGTCCGGGGAGCTGTTTTTT,CASSRAGSGELFF
TRBJ1-3,-,TRBV30,-,TGTGCCTGGAGTGTACCGACTCTCTCTGGAAACACCATATATTTT,CAWSVPTLSGNTIYF
TRBJ2-7,few,TRBV3-1/TRBV3-2,-,TGTGCCAGCAAGGGAGAAGGGATACGCGAGCAGTACTTC,CASKGEGIREQYF
TRBJ2-1,-,TRBV3-1/TRBV3-2,TRBD2,TGTGCCAGCAGCCACGATGGGGGACTAGCGGGAGGGATCGCCTACAATGAGCAGTTCTTC,CASSHDGGLAGGIAYNEQFF
TRBJ1-1,-,TRBV9,-,TGTGCCAGCAGCGTAGATGCAGGGATGAACACTGAAGCTTTCTTT,CASSVDAGMNTEAFF
TRBJ1-1,-,TRBV30,TRBD1,TGTGCCTGGAGTGGGGGGACAGTAAACGCTGAAGCTTTCTTT,CAWSGGTVNAEAFF
TRBJ2-3,-,TRBV5-4,TRBD2,TGTGCCAGCAGCTCGGGACTAGCGGACACAGATACGCAGTATTTT,CASSSGLADTDTQYF
TRBJ1-2,-,TRBV5-4,-,TGTGCCAGCAGCTTGGCCGGGAACAGTTATGGCTACACCTTC,CASSLAGNSYGYTF